This TCR beta chain was recorded in a study of cytomegalovirus exposure and HLA in healthy donors. The overall study: As an earlier analysis found, some 170 million T cells yielded 95 million to 130 million unique TCR beta sequences. Among the approximately 400 genotyped donors, 70% to 90% were placed in the Caucasian-associated ancestry cluster.

60 Vbeta and 13 Jbeta primers were used in PCR. Sequencing was performed with immunoSEQ multiplex PCR; in TCRdb, only in-frame clones are kept and a portion is missing. This table has about 200,000 clones, 60% to 80% appearing once. The receptor's source is a man between 18 and 35 years old in good health and CMV-seronegative. The sample was PBMCs.

The CDR3 nucleotides read TGTGCCAGCAGCTTAGCCCCCGGGACTACCTACAATGAGCAGTTCTTC. Encoded protein: CASSLAPGTTYNEQFF. This chain connects TRBV7-3 to TRBJ2-1, with 7 bases fitting TRBD2. Germline values: CDR1 SGHTA, CDR2 FQGTGA. Trimming cost V 2 bases and J 2 bases; bases outside gene matches: 6. This CDR3 is built from 16 residues.